This TCR beta chain was obtained from a study of Tregs in tolerant kidney transplant recipients. Points from the study as a whole: Validation in larger populations is needed because few patients were studied. Expanding Tregs on activated donor B cells appeared to best identify donor-specific TCRbeta clones. Biological reproducibility was not directly addressed in this study.

As regards this clone: Its antigen is not identified.

Unstimulated Tregs (CD4+CD25+CD127-) and CD4+CD25- non-Tregs were sorted from PBMCs. Assay used: immunoSEQ multiplex PCR; TCRdb lists only in-frame clones, some missing. The table lists more than 95,000 clones, roughly 92% of them singletons. Germline V gene lookup returns CDR1 WSHSY and CDR2 SAAADI. Trimming stripped 0 bases from V and 2 bases from J, with 15 bases between. The CDR3 loop spans 17 amino acids. The receptor comes from a human donor in good health. V is TRBV10-2 and J is TRBJ2-3, with D unresolved. The sequenced material came from CD4+ T cells from blood. CDR3 loop: CASSESVDLDLTDTQYF. CDR3 DNA: TGCGCCAGCAGTGAGTCGGTAGACCTCGACCTCACAGATACGCAGTATTTT.